The source of this T cell receptor beta chain is a study of PD-L1 blockade in urothelial cancer (TCRdb year 2017). About the study as a whole: Therapy was started at some point between 2013 and 2015 for all patients, and atezolizumab 1,200 mg was administered intravenously every 3 weeks. About 90% of the roughly 29 patients were identified as males with urothelial cancer of bladder origin, and a prior smoking history was reported by 18 of 29 patients. Patients had an ECOG performance status of 0 or 1 and had received between 0 and 3 prior chemotherapy regimens. Blood samples were analyzed at 3 weeks after treatment start (second dose) and at 6 weeks after treatment start. Blood samples gave a median of about 130,000 T cells and approximately 80,000 unique TCRs, with a median clonality of approximately 0.08. The study, an exploratory multi-omic analysis, examined somatic, immune and clinical correlates of response to PD-L1 blockade with atezolizumab in urothelial cancer. Pretreatment tumor samples, along with matched peripheral blood serially collected before and after atezolizumab treatment, were subjected to TCR sequencing. Durable clinical benefit was defined as progression-free survival longer than 6 months, and TCR features were also tested against progression-free and overall survival. In the same patients, pretreatment tumors underwent whole exome sequencing and RNA sequencing in addition to TCR sequencing. Roughly ten patients achieved durable clinical benefit and about 19 did not. Pretreatment blood TCR-seq was available for 30 or so patients, at least one posttreatment blood collection was obtained for around 25 patients, and tumor TCR-seq was available for around 25 patients. Points the paper makes about the study in general: At 3 weeks after the start of treatment, tumor-associated TCR clones in peripheral blood had expanded more in patients with durable benefit (n of about 20, p = 0.022). Improved progression-free and overall survival was associated with having pretreatment peripheral blood TCR clonality below the median. Small sample size (n ≈ 29) and many exploratory analyses mean the results are intended to be hypothesis-generating.

CDR1 and CDR2 were assigned from the germline V gene (reference sequence) as SGHKS and YYEKEE. V drops 0 bases and J drops 6 bases, leaving 15 bases in between. From the cysteine through the phenylalanine, the CDR3 covers 16 amino acids. The CDR3 DNA has 48 bases and is translated from base 1. To note about this clone: The clone's antigen remains unknown. No base-level quality is on record; no much larger clone is a single base apart.

The time point label of this sample denotes: pretreatment peripheral blood. The cohort comprised roughly 30 patients with locally advanced or metastatic urothelial carcinoma treated at Memorial Sloan Kettering on a trial protocol. Peripheral blood mononuclear cells were collected pretreatment and during treatment, with between 1 and 8 total time points per patient. The Qiagen DNeasy Blood extraction kit was used to purify genomic DNA from total PBMCs and tumor samples. PBMCs were collected pretreatment and during treatment and were isolated and stored as previously described. Each PCR received spiked-in synthetic TCR analog templates so that absolute template abundance could be estimated from read counts. The immunoSEQ assay used bias-controlled V and J gene primers to amplify TCRbeta CDR3 regions from genomic DNA. Rearranged TCRbeta segments were sequenced at approximately 20X coverage. As for the original processing: Sequencing errors were corrected by clustering and CDR3s were annotated against IMGT to assign V, D and J genes. Downstream analyses used only productive TCRbeta rearrangements and left out out-of-frame or stop-codon sequences. Clonality was computed as one minus Shannon entropy normalized by the log of the number of unique productive sequences. Clones differing between time points or between blood and tumor were identified using Fisher's exact test with Benjamini-Hochberg correction, with an adjusted p below 0.01 applied as the threshold. What TCRdb holds here is the immuneACCESS table cut down to in-frame rearrangements. Part of the clones is not present; checked against another copy, under half of the missing clones reflect an unresolved V gene, and the others are unexplained. V, J and clone size are those of that table, while D and trimming were read from the DNA. The sample contains 85,000 to 95,000 clones, about 89% of them found a single time. Jointly, the top ten make up about 1% of the sample.

This TCR came from a woman aged 80 or over with urothelial cancer. Recombination joined TRBV5-5 with TRBJ2-2, with TRBD1 perhaps the D gene, on 6 matching bases. The sample was PBMCs, taken around atezolizumab (anti-PD-L1) treatment. The DNA sequence reads TGTGCCAGCAGCTTGGAGGTGTTCAGGGGCTCCGGGGAGCTGTTTTTT. This yields the protein CASSLEVFRGSGELFF.